This T cell receptor (beta chain) came from a study of blood T cell repertoires in COVID-19. Study-level information: Nucleic acid was either cDNA or gDNA, and it came from T cells, B-cell-depleted T cells, or PBMCs.

Assay used: immunoSEQ multiplex PCR; TCRdb lists only in-frame clones, some missing. The repertoire holds tens of thousands of clones, with approximately 90% as singletons. Germline V gene data show CDR1 as MNHEY and CDR2 as SVGAGI. Deletions cut 2 bases from V and 6 bases from J, with 16 bases between. The length of the CDR3 is 15 residues. Material: peripheral blood. This receptor was identified in a man aged 55 to 70 with acute or convalescent COVID-19. The chain uses TRBV6-5 and TRBJ1-2, with a possible D match to TRBD1 (6 bases). The DNA of the CDR3 is TGTGCCAGCAGTTACGGCTTCGGGGCAGGGGATGGCTACACCTTC. Translation: CASSYGFGAGDGYTF.